The 25 T cell receptor beta chains below were found in one sample sequenced in a study of T cell clones after liver transplantation. Assay used: immunoSEQ multiplex PCR; TCRdb lists only in-frame clones, some missing. The sample shows roughly 80,000 clones, approximately 87% of them seen only once. The material was CD4+ T cells from blood, obtained at the 22-month timepoint. The source is a human patient who received a liver transplant. Some of these T cells may belong to the graft donor.

CDR3 sequence: CASSSPRSRNTIYF. Written as DNA, the CDR3 is TGTGCCAGCTCATCTCCCCGTAGTAGAAACACCATATATTTT. The chain joins TRBV18 to TRBJ1-3; D gene uncertain. Trimming cost V 5 bases and J 5 bases, with 13 bases left between them. The germline V gene has CDR1 KGHSH and CDR2 LQKENI. CDR3 length equals 14 residues.

The J gene is TRBJ2-7, the V gene TRBV18, with TRBD1 as a possible D gene (6 bases). Germline-derived CDR1 and CDR2 are KGHSH and LQKENI. The CDR3 runs to 17 residues. V was trimmed by 0 bases and J by 6 bases, leaving 21 bases between them. This CDR3 is CASSPPRGFAGGREQYF. CDR3 coding DNA: TGTGCCAGCTCACCACCCAGGGGTTTCGCGGGTGGCCGCGAGCAGTACTTC. Variable domain in full (rest from reference TRBV18 and TRBJ2-7): NAGVMQNPRHLVRRRGQEARLRCSPMKGHSHVYWYRQLPEEGLKFMVYLQKENIIDESGMPKERFSAEFPKEGPSILRIQQVVRGDSAAYFCASSPPRGFAGGREQYFGPGTRLTVT.

The chain couples TRBV6-5 to TRBJ1-2, with D hard to call. Germline V CDR1 and CDR2: MNHEY, SVGAGI. The CDR3 length is 15 residues. V was cut by 7 bases and J by 4 bases, with 19 bases left in between. The CDR3 reads CASTDGSRPIYGYTF. The CDR3 DNA reads TGTGCCAGCACTGATGGGTCTCGTCCGATCTATGGCTACACCTTC.

This chain joins TRBV5-4 and TRBJ2-7; D perhaps matches TRBD2 (6 bases). V lost 4 bases and J 11 bases, leaving 16 bases between the germline ends. The V gene's germline CDR1 is SGHNT and CDR2 YYREEE (reference sequence). The CDR3 runs 12 residues. CDR3 sequence: CASSPDRRGKYF. CDR3 in DNA: TGTGCCAGCAGCCCGGACCGACGGGGGAAGTACTTC.

This clone occurred a few times. Other DNA sequences from this sample encode an identical CDR3 as well. The chain couples TRBV2 to TRBJ2-6, with D possibly matching TRBD1 (6 bases). Germline lookup yields CDR1 SNHLY and CDR2 FYNNEI. Trimming left V 6 bases short and J 2 bases short, with 8 bases between. CDR3 length: 14 residues. The DNA of the CDR3 is TGTGCCAGCAGCACAGGGACTGGGGCCAACGTCCTGACTTTC. Translating it yields CASSTGTGANVLTF.

The chain has TRBV12-5 and TRBJ2-2; TRBD1 agrees at 9 bases. Germline V gives CDR1 LGHNT, CDR2 FRNRAP. With 7 bases clipped from V and 3 bases from J, the junction kept 9 bases outside the gene matches. CDR3 length: 16 residues. Here the CDR3 DNA reads TGTGCTAGTGAACCCCCGGGACAGGGAGACACCGGGGAGCTGTTTTTT. Translation gives CASEPPGQGDTGELFF.

This clone was recorded only once. The V and J genes are TRBV7-2 and TRBJ2-1; D unclear. The CDR3 is made up of 13 amino acids. Trimming took 2 bases from V and 9 from J, leaving 11 bases between them. Germline V gene data show CDR1 as SGHTA and CDR2 as FQGNSA. CDR3 protein: CASSLNTVSEQFF. CDR3 coding DNA: TGTGCCAGCAGCTTAAACACAGTTAGTGAGCAGTTCTTC.

V is TRBV30 and J is TRBJ2-1, with D perhaps TRBD1 (5 bases). The V end lost 3 bases, the J end lost 10 bases, and 13 bases lay between the germline ends. The CDR3 covers 12 residues. The germline V gene has CDR1 GTSNPN and CDR2 SVGIG (reference sequence). The DNA of the CDR3 is TGTGCCTGGAGACAGGTTGCGGACGAGCAGTTCTTC. Encoded protein: CAWRQVADEQFF.

CDR3 in DNA: TGTGCCAGCAGCTTAGGGATAGCGGGAGGTATTTACGAGCAGTACTTC. Protein product: CASSLGIAGGIYEQYF. The V call is TRBV5-6, the J call TRBJ2-7; 10 bases are shared with TRBD2. Germline V gene lookup returns CDR1 SGHDT and CDR2 YYEEEE. The CDR3 is made up of 16 amino acids. The junction had 9 bases not matched to a gene; V was cut back by 2 bases and J by 4 bases.

V is TRBV28 and J is TRBJ1-1; D gene ambiguous. The ends were cut back, 5 bases at V and 1 base at J, with 11 bases in the middle. The CDR3 runs to 14 residues. Germline V gene lookup returns CDR1 MDHEN and CDR2 SYDVKM. The CDR3 here is CASSGSRANTEAFF. Written as DNA, the CDR3 is TGTGCCAGCAGTGGGAGCCGGGCGAACACTGAAGCTTTCTTT. The entire variable domain, with the rest obtained from reference TRBV28 and TRBJ1-1, is as follows: DVKVTQSSRYLVKRTGEKVFLECVQDMDHENMFWYRQDPGLGLRLIYFSYDVKMKEKGDIPEGYSVSREKKERFSLILESASTNQTSMYLCASSGSRANTEAFFGQGTRLTVV.

The CDR3 DNA reads as TGTGCCAGCCTCGGGCAGAGAAACACCGGGGAGCTGTTTTTT. It codes for CASLGQRNTGELFF. The chain couples TRBV25-1 to TRBJ2-2; D not certain. The CDR3 contains 14 residues. Germline CDR1 MGHDK, CDR2 SYGVNS. V lost 8 bases to trimming and J lost 2 bases, with 12 bases between them.

The chain couples TRBV30 to TRBJ1-5; D unresolved. Trimming shortened V by 0 bases and J by 6 bases, and 12 bases separated the two germline ends. The CDR3 covers 14 residues. CDR1 is GTSNPN and CDR2 is SVGIG in the germline V gene (reference sequence). CDR3 in amino acids: CAWSVYGRGQPQHF. The CDR3 bases are TGTGCCTGGAGTGTATATGGGAGAGGTCAGCCCCAGCATTTT.

Regarding this clone: No DNA is shown, since the ends of the CDR3 on it are uncertain; the CDR3 is the one TCRdb lists. This chain connects TRBV21-1 to TRBJ1-5. TRBV21-1 is assigned pseudogene status. The CDR3 is made up of 15 amino acids, end residues included. The CDR3 here is CASSKWGRGSQPQHF.

CDR3 sequence: CASRRGQENQPQHF. DNA for the CDR3: TGTGCCAGCAGACGAGGACAGGAAAATCAGCCCCAGCATTTT. V usage is TRBV6-5 and J usage is TRBJ1-5; 7 positions match TRBD1. This CDR3 is built from 14 residues. Germline assignment: CDR1 MNHEY and CDR2 SVGAGI. Trimming cost V 6 bases and J 4 bases; bases outside gene matches: 6.

The chain combines TRBV7-9 with TRBJ1-5; 7 bases map to TRBD1. The J segment lost 4 bases and the V segment lost 4 bases, leaving 4 bases of the junction unmatched. Germline V gene sequence: CDR1 SEHNR, CDR2 FQNEAQ (reference sequence). The CDR3 length is 14 residues. The CDR3 DNA is TGTGCCAGCAGCTCCCAGGGGGGAAATCAGCCCCAGCATTTT. The encoded protein is CASSSQGGNQPQHF.

The chain links TRBV18 to TRBJ2-3; 12 bases are a match to TRBD2. The length of the CDR3 is 15 residues. With V trimmed by 3 bases and J by 8 bases, 6 bases remained unmatched. Germline V gene data show CDR1 as KGHSH and CDR2 as LQKENI. The CDR3 DNA follows: TGTGCCAGCTCACCTACTAGCGGGGGGTTTCGTACGCAGTATTTT. It specifies CASSPTSGGFRTQYF.

This rearrangement joins TRBV7-2 to TRBJ2-7; TRBD1 aligns across 9 bases. Germline-derived CDR1 and CDR2 are SGHTA and FQGNSA. This CDR3 is built from 13 residues. The J segment lost 5 bases and the V segment lost 11 bases, leaving 10 bases of the junction unmatched. The CDR3 DNA reads TGTGCCTCCAAGGACAGGGGAGCCCACGAGCAGTACTTC. It translates to CASKDRGAHEQYF.

The chain has TRBV5-1 and TRBJ2-2; 9 nucleotides agree with TRBD2. With V trimmed by 2 bases and J by 5 bases, 10 bases remained unmatched. The CDR3 contains 17 residues. The germline V gene encodes CDR1 SGHRS and CDR2 YFSETQ. In DNA form, the CDR3 reads TGCGCCAGCAGCTTAGCAGCTTGGACTAGCGAAACCGGGGAGCTGTTTTTT. It translates to CASSLAAWTSETGELFF. The variable domain in full, with the rest retrieved from reference TRBV5-1 and TRBJ2-2, is KAGVTQTPRYLIKTRGQQVTLSCSPISGHRSVSWYQQTPGQGLQFLFEYFSETQRNKGNFPGRFSGRQFSNSRSEMNVSTLELGDSALYLCASSLAAWTSETGELFFGEGSRLTVL.

This clone was counted between two and nine times. The chain links TRBV28 to TRBJ2-2; TRBD1 matches at 11 bases. The length of the CDR3 is 16 residues. J was trimmed by 3 bases and V by 7 bases; bases with no gene match: 7. In germline, CDR1 is MDHEN, CDR2 SYDVKM. The CDR3 DNA follows: TGTGCCAGCACCCCCCCGGGACAGGGGGACACCGGGGAGCTGTTTTTT. Its translation is CASTPPGQGDTGELFF.

The genes are TRBV15 and TRBJ1-4; TRBD1 matches 8 bases. Germline V gene sequence: CDR1 LNHNV, CDR2 YYDKDF (reference sequence). The V segment lost 1 base and the J segment 6 bases; nucleotides outside the gene matches: 4. The CDR3 is made up of 15 amino acids. The CDR3 reads CATSRATGGDEKLFF. CDR3 coding DNA: TGTGCCACCAGCAGAGCCACAGGGGGTGATGAAAAACTGTTTTTT.

The chain employs TRBV4-2 and TRBJ2-1; 7 nucleotides match TRBD1. Per germline, CDR1 LGHNA and CDR2 YNFKEQ. CDR3 size: 20 residues. With 4 bases clipped from V and 0 bases from J, the junction kept 18 bases outside the gene matches. DNA for the CDR3: TGTGCCAGCAGCCCCCGCCGGGACAGAGATTACCAGAGCTCCTACAATGAGCAGTTCTTC. Translation gives CASSPRRDRDYQSSYNEQFF.

J is TRBJ1-1 and V is TRBV7-3; D is unresolved. CDR1 is SGHTA, CDR2 FQGTGA, per germline. The CDR3 covers 13 residues. Trimming removed 5 bases at V and 5 bases at J, with 12 bases between. CDR3 in DNA: TGTGCCAGCAGCGGGTCCGCCGGAACTGAAGCTTTCTTT. As protein: CASSGSAGTEAFF.

The DNA of the CDR3 is TGTGCCAGCAGCTTAAGGACAGGGAATTGGCATGAGCAGTTCTTC. It yields the protein CASSLRTGNWHEQFF. This rearrangement joins TRBV11-3 to TRBJ2-1; 8 positions agree with TRBD1. J gave up 8 bases and V 2 bases, and 8 bases lay outside the gene matches. The CDR3 has 15 amino acids. Germline CDR1 SGHNT, CDR2 YENEEA.

CDR3 residues: CASSRGGPTNTEAFF. CDR3 in DNA: TGTGCCAGCAGCCGAGGGGGCCCGACGAACACTGAAGCTTTCTTT. The V call is TRBV6-5, the J call TRBJ1-1; 7 nucleotides match TRBD1. CDR3 length: 15 residues. With 6 bases clipped from V and 1 base from J, the junction kept 8 bases outside the gene matches. Germline values: CDR1 MNHEY, CDR2 SVGAGI.

The rearrangement joins TRBV7-6 to TRBJ2-2; 10 nucleotides align to TRBD1. V gave up 4 bases and J gave up 2 bases; unmatched junction bases: 4. Germline CDR1 and CDR2: SGHVS and FNYEAQ. This CDR3 comprises 16 residues. This CDR3 reads CASSSGQGINTGELFF. Here the CDR3 DNA reads TGTGCCAGCAGCTCGGGACAGGGGATCAACACCGGGGAGCTGTTTTTT.